These 27 T cell receptor beta chains were sequenced from one sample in a study of T cells in Graves' hyperthyroidism and ophthalmopathy. Template material for amplifying TCR beta CDR3 regions consisted of RNA transcripts. In the first-round RT-PCR of the TCR CDR3, the HTBI primer set was used. TCRdb re-analysed the multiplex PCR reads in MiXCR, keeping a single row per CDR3 protein. In the table there are a few hundred thousand distinct CDR3 sequences, roughly 12% of which are singletons. Material for sequencing was blood. These receptors all stem from a young man with Graves' hyperthyroidism that later progressed to Graves' ophthalmopathy.

This clonotype has ten or more counts. This chain uses TRBV6-1 with TRBJ2-3, with 11 bases fitting TRBD2. Germline V gene sequence: CDR1 MNHNS, CDR2 SASEGT. With 7 bases clipped from V and 7 bases from J, the junction kept 13 bases outside the gene matches. This CDR3 comprises 16 residues. The CDR3 region has the DNA TGTGCCAGCATCCCACTCGCGACTAGCGGGGTTAATACGCAGTATTTT. Encoded protein: CASIPLATSGVNTQYF.

This clonotype was counted ten times or more. CDR3: CSARDPSGGNTEAFF. As DNA, the CDR3 is TGCAGTGCTAGAGATCCCTCGGGGGGGAACACTGAAGCTTTCTTT. The chain has TRBV20-1 and TRBJ1-1, with a weak D call TRBD1 (5 bases). CDR3 size: 15 residues. Germline CDR1 DFQATT, CDR2 SNEGSKA (reference sequence). V lost 0 bases and J 1 base, leaving 12 bases between the germline ends.

V and J are TRBV14 and TRBJ2-7; D gene ambiguous. From germline, CDR1 is SGHDN and CDR2 FVKESK. Trimming took off 2 bases at V and 2 bases at J, with 16 bases between the two ends. The CDR3 length is 16 residues. CDR3 nucleotide sequence: TGTGCCAGCAGCCAAAACTACTGGGGTAGTACCTACGAGCAGTACTTC. Amino acid sequence: CASSQNYWGSTYEQYF.

J is TRBJ2-7 and V is TRBV19; tentatively, D is TRBD1 or TRBD2 (6 bases each). The V end was cut by 11 bases, the J end by 1 base, with 15 bases between. The germline CDR1 and CDR2 sequences are LNHDA and SQIVND (reference sequence). The CDR3 spans 13 residues. The CDR3 coding sequence is TGTGCCGCAGGGTCGGGGGCGTCCTACGAGCAGTACTTC. This gives the protein CAAGSGASYEQYF.

The rearrangement uses TRBV7-9 and TRBJ2-7, with 11 positions matching TRBD1. This CDR3 region has 16 residues. Losses at the gene ends were 3 bases for V and 5 bases for J; bases not matched to a gene: 9. CDR1 SEHNR and CDR2 FQNEAQ come from the germline V gene (reference sequence). Here the CDR3 DNA reads TGTGCCAGCAGCTTTTCCGGGACAGGGGGTTTCCACGAGCAGTACTTC. Its translation: CASSFSGTGGFHEQYF.

In this sample, this clonotype turned up a few times. The chain recombines TRBV29-1 with TRBJ2-7; TRBD1 matches 11 bases. This CDR3 is 14 amino acids long. CDR1 is SQVTM and CDR2 is ANQGSEA in the germline V gene. V shed 6 bases, J shed 2 bases, and the junction held 6 bases outside the gene matches. The CDR3 region is CSVKGQGETYEQYF. Written as DNA, the CDR3 is TGCAGCGTAAAGGGACAGGGGGAAACCTACGAGCAGTACTTC.

The rearrangement joins TRBV9 to TRBJ2-5, with TRBD2 identical over 11 bases. The trim removed 6 bases at V and 1 base at J, leaving 5 bases unmatched. Germline V gives CDR1 SGDLS, CDR2 YYNGEE. CDR3 size: 15 residues. The CDR3 sequence: CASTVSGGVQETQYF. In DNA, the CDR3 is TGTGCCAGCACAGTTAGCGGGGGGGTCCAAGAGACCCAGTACTTC. Supplemented by reference TRBV9 and TRBJ2-5, the full variable domain reads DSGVTQTPKHLITATGQRVTLRCSPRSGDLSVYWYQQSLDQGLQFLIQYYNGEERAKGNILERFSAQQFPDLHSELNLSSLELGDSALYFCASTVSGGVQETQYFGPGTRLLVL.

This clonotype turned up a few times. The chain joins TRBV6-1 to TRBJ1-5; the match to TRBD1 covers 7 bases. Germline lookup yields CDR1 MNHNS and CDR2 SASEGT. V lost 10 bases, J lost 7 bases, and 7 bases stayed unmatched. This CDR3 is 12 amino acids long. Here the CDR3 reads CATNRGRQPQHF. For the CDR3, the DNA is TGTGCCACCAACAGGGGAAGGCAGCCCCAGCATTTT.

There are many counts of this clonotype. V is TRBV6-1 and J is TRBJ1-1; D gene uncertain. Trimming pared 5 bases from V and 0 bases from J, leaving 7 bases between. The germline V gene encodes CDR1 MNHNS and CDR2 SASEGT. This CDR3 contains 13 residues. The CDR3 spells CASSRNLNTEAFF. The CDR3 coding sequence is TGTGCCAGCAGTAGGAATTTGAACACTGAAGCTTTCTTT.

This clonotype has a count of ten or more. The genes are TRBV2 and TRBJ2-1; 13 nucleotides align to TRBD2. V gave up 6 bases and J gave up 7 bases; unmatched junction bases: 9. CDR3 length: 16 residues. The germline gives CDR1 SNHLY, CDR2 FYNNEI. DNA of the CDR3: TGTGCCAGCAGGAAGACTAGCGGGGGGCCGGGTAATGAGCAGTTCTTC. It specifies CASRKTSGGPGNEQFF.

Many counts were recorded for this clonotype. The chain has TRBV7-9 and TRBJ2-5; D is undetermined. The CDR3 totals 14 residues. Germline CDR1 reads SEHNR; CDR2 reads FQNEAQ (reference sequence). The V and J ends lost 5 bases and 2 bases respectively, with 12 bases between them. The CDR3 loop is CASSPQTPQETQYF. CDR3 DNA: TGTGCCAGCAGCCCCCAGACACCACAAGAGACCCAGTACTTC.

This clonotype has at least ten counts. The chain links TRBV12-3 or TRBV12-4 to TRBJ1-2; D uncertain. Trimming cost V 2 bases and J 2 bases, with 9 bases left between them. The CDR3 has 14 amino acids. The CDR3, as DNA: TGTGCCAGCAGTTTAAGTATATCGAACTATGGCTACACCTTC. Translated: CASSLSISNYGYTF.

The chain is built from TRBV6-5 and TRBJ2-1; D unresolved. The CDR3 is 14 amino acids. V was pared by 2 bases and J by 10 bases, with 15 bases between. Looked up from germline, CDR1 is MNHEY and CDR2 is SVGAGI. In nucleotides, the CDR3 is TGTGCCAGCAGTTACGTCGAACCCCGCTGGGAGCAGTTCTTC. Protein sequence: CASSYVEPRWEQFF.

The gene calls are TRBV4-1 and TRBJ2-2, with a weak D call TRBD2 (6 bases). Germline CDR1 MGHRA, CDR2 YSYEKL. This CDR3 has 17 residues. V lost 1 base and J 1 base, leaving 13 bases between the germline ends. The CDR3 nucleotides read TGCGCCAGCAGCCAAGGAAAGGGACTCCTGAACACCGGGGAGCTGTTTTTT. It codes for CASSQGKGLLNTGELFF.

Many counts were recorded for this clonotype. The V gene is TRBV3-1, the J gene TRBJ1-5; D might be TRBD1 (5 bases). Trimming took off 2 bases at V and 5 bases at J, with 7 bases between the two ends. CDR1 and CDR2 (germline): LGHDT, YNNKEL (reference sequence). The CDR3 sequence is 13 residues long. CDR3 loop: CASSQSGYQPQHF. The CDR3 nucleotides read TGTGCCAGCAGCCAATCAGGGTATCAGCCCCAGCATTTT.

This clonotype has at least ten counts. V usage is TRBV6-1 and J usage is TRBJ1-4; D remains unclear. Looked up from germline, CDR1 is MNHNS and CDR2 is SASEGT. This CDR3 is built from 15 residues. Trimming removed 3 bases from V and 8 bases from J, with 16 bases in between. The CDR3 DNA reads TGTGCCAGCAGTGATACGACCTCTCCCGGAGAAAAACTGTTTTTT. Encoded protein: CASSDTTSPGEKLFF.

This clonotype was seen a few times. V is TRBV7-2 and J is TRBJ1-2, with TRBD1 identical over 8 bases. This CDR3 is built from 15 residues. Looked up from germline, CDR1 is SGHTA and CDR2 is FQGNSA. With 1 base clipped from V and 7 bases from J, the junction kept 8 bases outside the gene matches. This CDR3 is CASSLVQGAEGGYTF. CDR3 in DNA: TGTGCCAGCAGCTTAGTGCAGGGGGCGGAGGGTGGCTACACCTTC. Filled out from reference TRBV7-2 and TRBJ1-2, the complete variable domain reads GAGVSQSPSNKVTEKGKDVELRCDPISGHTALYWYRQSLGQGLEFLIYFQGNSAPDKSGLPSDRFSAERTGGSVSTLTIQRTQQEDSAVYLCASSLVQGAEGGYTFGSGTRLTVV.

This clonotype was detected many times. This rearrangement joins TRBV7-8 to TRBJ1-2, with 7 bases matching TRBD1. This CDR3 comprises 11 residues. Germline CDR1 SGHVS, CDR2 FQNEAQ. CDR3 in amino acids: CSTGRAYGYTF. The DNA of the CDR3 is TGTTCGACAGGGAGGGCCTATGGCTACACCTTC.

This clonotype has ten or more counts. The chain is built from TRBV20-1 and TRBJ1-5; tentative D call: TRBD1 (6 bases). The germline CDR1 and CDR2 sequences are DFQATT and SNEGSKA (reference sequence). With 3 bases removed from V and 5 bases from J, the gap between germline ends came to 17 bases. The CDR3 spans 15 residues. DNA of the CDR3: TGCAGTGCTAGCACCACCATCAGGGGCCATCAGCCCCAGCATTTT. This encodes CSASTTIRGHQPQHF.

This clonotype was counted at least ten times. The gene calls are TRBV12-3 or TRBV12-4 and TRBJ2-3, with D uncertain. This CDR3 is 14 amino acids long. Deletions cut 4 bases from V and 6 bases from J, with 14 bases between. This CDR3 is CASSSGRASDTQYF. CDR3 nucleotides: TGTGCCAGCAGTTCTGGACGGGCTTCTGATACGCAGTATTTT.

Remarks on this clonotype: This clone may be a read error of a much larger clone one base away. The chain combines TRBV7-3 with TRBJ2-1; D perhaps matches TRBD1 (6 bases). Germline V gene lookup returns CDR1 SGHTA and CDR2 FQGTGA. This CDR3 contains 15 residues. CDR3 residues: CAGRLGQSSYNEQFF. In DNA form, the CDR3 reads TGTGCCGGCAGATTAGGACAGAGCTCCTACAATGAGCAGTTCTTC.

This clonotype was picked up many times. The rearrangement links TRBV7-2 to TRBJ2-7, with D perhaps matching TRBD2 (7 bases). Germline CDR1 and CDR2: SGHTA and FQGNSA. This CDR3 contains 14 residues. Deletions cut 5 bases from V and 3 bases from J, with 14 bases between. For the CDR3, the DNA is TGTGCCAGCAGCGCTAGGGGGAGGGGCTACGAGCAGTACTTC. Its translation: CASSARGRGYEQYF.

On this clonotype itself: Likely a read error: the CDR3 ends without its conserved phenylalanine or tryptophan. The DNA is left out, because the CDR3 cannot be placed on it with certainty; the CDR3 is given as TCRdb lists it. This CDR3 reads CASSLVGWGTEALV. The chain combines TRBV7-9 with TRBJ1-1. With termini counted, the CDR3 has 14 amino acids. The germline V gene encodes CDR1 SEHNR and CDR2 FQNEAQ (reference sequence).

The sample holds many counts of this clonotype. The chain joins TRBV28 to TRBJ2-5; D is perhaps TRBD1 (6 bases). Germline-derived CDR1 and CDR2 are MDHEN and SYDVKM. V gave up 5 bases and J gave up 5 bases, with 9 bases separating them. There are 12 residues in the CDR3. CDR3: CASSAGVETQYF. The CDR3 nucleotides read TGTGCCAGCAGTGCAGGGGTGGAGACCCAGTACTTC.

V is TRBV2 and J is TRBJ2-6, with D possibly matching TRBD1 (6 bases). In germline, CDR1 is SNHLY, CDR2 FYNNEI. V lost 6 bases and J lost 3, with 12 bases in between. CDR3 size: 15 residues. The CDR3, as DNA: TGTGCCAGCAGAGTCCAGGGGATTGGGGCCAACGTCCTGACTTTC. It yields the protein CASRVQGIGANVLTF.

This clonotype was detected only a few times. The J gene is TRBJ2-5, the V gene TRBV28, with 8 bases lining up with TRBD1. Germline assignment: CDR1 MDHEN and CDR2 SYDVKM. Trimming took 7 bases from V and 5 from J; bases not matched to a gene: 9. The CDR3 is made up of 14 amino acids. Here the CDR3 reads CASTPPGGWETQYF. CDR3 DNA: TGTGCCAGCACCCCTCCAGGGGGCTGGGAGACCCAGTACTTC.

This clonotype was seen at least ten times. The J gene is TRBJ2-7, the V gene TRBV6-1; no clear D. CDR3 length: 16 amino acids. Germline loops: CDR1 MNHNS, CDR2 SASEGT. V lost 3 bases and J lost 3, with 18 bases in between. The CDR3 reads CASSDSGWLRYYEQYF. The CDR3 DNA is TGTGCCAGCAGTGATTCGGGCTGGTTACGTTACTACGAGCAGTACTTC.